This TCR beta chain was recovered during a study of T cell responses to AZD1222 COVID-19 vaccine. Study-wide context: Second-dose intervals near 4 or 12 weeks were combined.

Overall study results and limits: After the peak T cell response, and only then, were repertoires sampled. Clonal diversity was possibly underestimated; the donors were predominantly white British and more often female.

Assay: immunoSEQ multiplex PCR; the TCRdb copy retains only in-frame clones and omits some. The sample records 150,000 to 170,000 clones, roughly 90% being singletons. Comments on this clone: Its antigen is not known.

V was cut by 4 bases and J by 5 bases, with 11 bases left in between. The CDR3 runs 14 residues. Germline V CDR1 and CDR2: MNHEY, SVGEGT. Specimen: peripheral blood, collected on day 0 of AZD1222 vaccination. The genes are TRBV6-2 or TRBV6-3 and TRBJ2-2; TRBD2 might be the D (6 bases). This TCR was recovered from an adult in good health. CDR3 DNA: TGTGCCAGCAGTTCCGGGGGTGGTACCGGGGAGCTGTTTTTT. Translation gives CASSSGGGTGELFF.